The 16 T cell receptor beta chains in this list originate from one sample, sequenced in a study of OX40 agonist ivuxolimab in advanced cancers. Only in-frame clones appear in the TCRdb table, and some are missing; sequencing was by immunoSEQ multiplex PCR. The table lists 50,000 or so clones, around 89% of them singletons. The sequences come from CD4+ or CD8+ T cells sorted from blood, collected in a trial of the OX40 agonist ivuxolimab. The origin of the receptors is an adult with an advanced solid tumor such as melanoma, head and neck, liver or kidney cancer.

The V gene is TRBV6-6, the J gene TRBJ2-1, with D perhaps TRBD2 (6 bases). The CDR3 has 16 residues. Trimming stripped 0 bases from V and 0 bases from J, with 9 bases between. Per germline, CDR1 MNHNY and CDR2 SVGAGI (reference sequence). The CDR3 DNA reads as TGTGCCAGCAGTTACTCGGGAGGCGGCTCCTACAATGAGCAGTTCTTC. Its protein is CASSYSGGGSYNEQFF.

V and J are TRBV19 and TRBJ1-5, with D perhaps matching TRBD1 (5 bases). With 8 bases removed from V and 5 bases from J, the gap between germline ends came to 16 bases. Germline CDR1 reads LNHDA; CDR2 reads SQIVND (reference sequence). CDR3 length: 14 amino acids. The CDR3 DNA reads TGTGCCAGTCGCGACCCAGGGTACCATCAGCCCCAGCATTTT. Amino acid sequence: CASRDPGYHQPQHF.

This chain uses TRBV7-9 with TRBJ1-1, with a weak D call TRBD1 (5 bases). V shed 2 bases and J shed 5 bases, with 18 bases lying between them. CDR3 length: 16 residues. Per the germline V gene, CDR1 is SEHNR and CDR2 is FQNEAQ (reference sequence). CDR3 bases: TGTGCCAGCAGCTTAATGGTGGCAGGGAGAGTGACTGAAGCTTTCTTT. Translated, it gives CASSLMVAGRVTEAFF.

The genes are TRBV11-2 and TRBJ1-2, with D hard to call. Germline CDR1 reads SGHAT; CDR2 reads FQNNGV. The length of the CDR3 is 14 residues. The ends were cut back, 0 bases at V and 5 bases at J, with 10 bases in the middle. The CDR3: CASSLDRSGYGYTF. The CDR3 DNA sequence: TGTGCCAGCAGCTTAGATCGGTCCGGATATGGCTACACCTTC.

This chain uses TRBV4-1 with TRBJ2-5; 10 nucleotides line up with TRBD1. CDR1 is MGHRA and CDR2 is YSYEKL in the germline V gene. V was pared by 3 bases and J by 5 bases, with 9 bases of the junction left unmatched. This CDR3 contains 16 residues. CDR3 DNA: TGCGCCAGCAGCCACAGAGTCAGGGGACAGGGGGAGACCCAGTACTTC. Translation gives CASSHRVRGQGETQYF.

The chain employs TRBV19 and TRBJ2-1; D might be TRBD1 (7 bases). V dropped 3 bases and J dropped 12 bases, with 15 bases sitting between them. The CDR3 spans 13 residues. CDR1 LNHDA and CDR2 SQIVND come from the germline V gene (reference sequence). The chain's CDR3 is CASSIGGGTGQFF. In DNA form, the CDR3 reads TGTGCCAGTAGTATTGGAGGGGGCACGGGGCAGTTCTTC.

This clone occurred a few times. This chain uses TRBV27 with TRBJ2-1; 8 nucleotides agree with TRBD2. The germline V gene has CDR1 MNHEY and CDR2 SMNVEV (reference sequence). CDR3 length: 15 residues. The J segment lost 7 bases and the V segment lost 4 bases, leaving 9 bases of the junction unmatched. The CDR3 bases are TGTGCCAGCAGTTCGACGGGAGGGCCGGGGAATGAGCAGTTCTTC. Its translation: CASSSTGGPGNEQFF.

The genes are TRBV19 and TRBJ2-5; D might be TRBD1 (6 bases). Germline V gene lookup returns CDR1 LNHDA and CDR2 SQIVND (reference sequence). The CDR3 totals 13 residues. V shed 3 bases and J shed 5 bases, with 10 bases lying between them. CDR3 sequence (DNA): TGTGCCAGTAGTATTACAGGGTTGGAGACCCAGTACTTC. Translated: CASSITGLETQYF.

V gene TRBV27 combines with J gene TRBJ1-1; D may be TRBD1 (6 bases). Trimming stripped 3 bases from V and 0 bases from J, with 8 bases between. CDR1 is MNHEY and CDR2 is SMNVEV in the germline V gene (reference sequence). This CDR3 comprises 14 residues. The CDR3 loop reads CASSFQGLNTEAFF. In nucleotides, the CDR3 is TGTGCCAGCAGTTTTCAGGGGCTGAACACTGAAGCTTTCTTT.

The chain is built from TRBV7-8 and TRBJ2-7, with 9 bases identical to TRBD1. CDR3 length: 16 amino acids. Germline CDR1 reads SGHVS; CDR2 reads FQNEAQ. V lost 8 bases to trimming and J lost 4 bases; unmatched junction nucleotides: 15. CDR3 sequence: CASWGGMLDRGYEQYF. The CDR3 coding sequence is TGTGCCAGCTGGGGGGGTATGTTGGACAGGGGTTACGAGCAGTACTTC.

This clone appeared once. The chain recombines TRBV27 with TRBJ2-7, with unresolved D. Trimming cost V 6 bases and J 6 bases, with 15 bases left between them. The CDR3 loop spans 13 amino acids. CDR1 and CDR2 from the germline V gene are MNHEY and SMNVEV (reference sequence). CDR3 coding DNA: TGTGCCAGCAGCCACCTAGAGGCGGTCGAGCAGTACTTC. This gives the protein CASSHLEAVEQYF.

This clone was counted a few times. The chain couples TRBV12-5 to TRBJ1-2, with D possibly matching TRBD1 (5 bases). The germline V gene encodes CDR1 LGHNT and CDR2 FRNRAP. Trimming took 5 bases from V and 4 from J, leaving 17 bases between them. This CDR3 contains 15 residues. In DNA form, the CDR3 reads TGTGCTAGTGGTATTAGGCAGGGAAAGACCTATGGCTACACCTTC. Protein: CASGIRQGKTYGYTF.

V and J are TRBV2 and TRBJ1-3; D uncertain. Germline-derived CDR1 and CDR2 are SNHLY and FYNNEI. This CDR3 contains 14 residues. V was pared by 2 bases and J by 0 bases, with 5 bases between. The CDR3 spells CASSETGSGNTIYF. The CDR3 nucleotides read TGTGCCAGCAGTGAAACCGGCTCTGGAAACACCATATATTTT.

V is TRBV28 and J is TRBJ2-7; no clear D. The CDR3 length is 14 residues. Trimming pared 2 bases from V and 2 bases from J, leaving 10 bases between. Germline CDR1 and CDR2: MDHEN and SYDVKM. CDR3 in amino acids: CASSLIVGPYEQYF. The CDR3, as DNA: TGTGCCAGCAGTTTAATTGTCGGACCCTACGAGCAGTACTTC.

V and J are TRBV11-2 and TRBJ2-7; tentative D call: TRBD2 (6 bases). In germline, CDR1 is SGHAT, CDR2 FQNNGV. The CDR3 consists of 15 residues. Trimming took off 4 bases at V and 3 bases at J, with 16 bases between the two ends. CDR3 sequence: CASSSYTGEYYEQYF. Written as DNA, the CDR3 is TGTGCCAGCAGCTCTTATACGGGAGAATACTACGAGCAGTACTTC.

The chain combines TRBV7-8 with TRBJ2-7, with 7 bases matching TRBD2. The CDR3 is 15 amino acids. Germline lookup yields CDR1 SGHVS and CDR2 FQNEAQ. Unmatched junction bases numbered 9, after V lost 4 bases and J lost 3 bases. CDR3 loop: CASSSLGGGNYEQYF. The CDR3 nucleotides are TGTGCCAGCAGCTCCCTCGGGGGAGGGAACTACGAGCAGTACTTC.